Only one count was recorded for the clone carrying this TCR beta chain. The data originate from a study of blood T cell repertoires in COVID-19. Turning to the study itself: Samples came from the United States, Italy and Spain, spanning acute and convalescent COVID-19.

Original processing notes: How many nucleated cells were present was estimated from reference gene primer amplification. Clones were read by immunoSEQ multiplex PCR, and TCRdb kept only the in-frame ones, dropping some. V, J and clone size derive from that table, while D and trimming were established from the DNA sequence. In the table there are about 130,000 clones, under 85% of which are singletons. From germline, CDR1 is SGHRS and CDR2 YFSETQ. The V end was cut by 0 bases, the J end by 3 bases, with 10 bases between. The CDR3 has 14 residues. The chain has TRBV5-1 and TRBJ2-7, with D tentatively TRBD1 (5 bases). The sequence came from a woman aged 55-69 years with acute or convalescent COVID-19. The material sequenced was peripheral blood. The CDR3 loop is CASSLGQSHYEQYF. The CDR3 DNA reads TGCGCCAGCAGCTTGGGACAGTCCCACTACGAGCAGTACTTC.